The present entry profiles one T cell receptor (beta chain) with its context. The antigen is unknown. Here immunoSEQ multiplex PCR was the method, and the copy in TCRdb shows in-frame clones only, minus some. Here the sample spans about 110,000 clones, 90% being singletons. This entry comes from a study of T cell responses to AZD1222 COVID-19 vaccine. Study-wide findings and caveats: Only a handful of individuals given AZD1222 were seropositive at baseline.

CDR1 SGHNT and CDR2 YENEEA come from the germline V gene. Trimming pared 5 bases from V and 7 bases from J, leaving 17 bases between. The CDR3 is made up of 15 amino acids. This clonotype originated in an adult who received the AZD1222 COVID-19 vaccine. This sample comprised peripheral blood, obtained 28 days after the second AZD1222 dose. V and J are TRBV11-3 and TRBJ2-2; maybe TRBD2 (7 bases). CDR3 bases: TGTGCCAGCAGCCCTTGGGGGGGGCAGGACGGGGAGCTGTTTTTT. Protein product: CASSPWGGQDGELFF.